Shown below are 5 T cell receptor beta chains from a single sample sequenced in a study of prognosis after radiotherapy for stage I lung cancer. Genomic DNA was subjected to two-round multiplex PCR for amplification of TCR beta CDR3. During first-round PCR, primers specific to each TRBV and TRBJ gene were used. TCRdb recomputed calls from the multiplex PCR reads with MiXCR, one row per CDR3 protein. The sample lists about 17,000 distinct CDR3 sequences, about a sixth occurring once. Here the sequenced sample was PBMCs, taken before or after stereotactic body radiation therapy (not recorded which). The receptors originated from a donor over 45 with non-small cell lung cancer.

As for this clonotype: One end of the junction is discordant with germline, which a read error may explain. The chain carries TRBV2 and TRBJ2-5; TRBD1 agrees at 8 bases. Looked up from germline, CDR1 is SNHLY and CDR2 is FYNNEI. CDR3 size: 15 residues. CDR3 region: CASKPGQGSGGTEYF. The CDR3 DNA sequence: TGTGCCAGCAAACCTGGACAGGGTTCAGGGGGGACCGAGTACTTC.

This clonotype was seen repeatedly, ten times or more. The junction shows a germline mismatch at one end, possibly a read error. The gene calls are TRBV7-9 and TRBJ1-3; D uncertain. Per the germline V gene, CDR1 is SEHNR and CDR2 is FQNEAQ (reference sequence). The CDR3 sequence is 14 residues long. The DNA of the CDR3 is TGTGCCAGCAGCCCACAAAGCTCTGGAAACACCGTATATTTT. It is translated as CASSPQSSGNTVYF. The full variable domain, in which reference TRBV7-9 and TRBJ1-3 provide the parts outside the CDR3, is DTGVSQNPRHKITKRGQNVTFRCDPISEHNRLYWYRQTLGQGPEFLTYFQNEAQLEKSRLLSDRFSAERPKGSFSTLEIQRTEQGDSAMYLCASSPQSSGNTVYFGEGSWLTVV.

There are many counts of this clonotype. The J gene is TRBJ2-1, the V gene TRBV4-2; D might be TRBD2 (7 bases). With 0 bases removed from V and 12 bases from J, the gap between germline ends came to 15 bases. The CDR3 sequence is 14 residues long. Germline CDR1 LGHNA, CDR2 YNFKEQ. CDR3 DNA sequence: TGTGCCAGCAGCCAAGAGGGGGGCGGGAGATGGCAGTTCTTC. Translation gives CASSQEGGGRWQFF.

Many counts were recorded for this clonotype. CDR3 region: CASSPTRGVAEAFF. The CDR3 DNA follows: TGTGCCAGCAGCCCCACCAGAGGGGTGGCTGAAGCTTTCTTT. The gene calls are TRBV11-2 and TRBJ1-1, with D perhaps TRBD1 (5 bases). V lost 5 bases to trimming and J lost 6 bases, with 16 bases between them. Germline CDR1 and CDR2: SGHAT and FQNNGV. The CDR3 sequence is 14 residues long.

This clonotype was recorded at least ten times. V gene TRBV20-1 combines with J gene TRBJ2-3; 9 nucleotides match TRBD1. Germline V gives CDR1 DFQATT, CDR2 SNEGSKA (reference sequence). V lost 0 bases and J lost 5; bases outside the gene matches: 9. The CDR3 runs to 16 residues. The CDR3 reads CSARDLGTGPIDTQYF. The CDR3, as DNA: TGCAGTGCTAGAGATTTGGGGACAGGGCCAATAGATACGCAGTATTTT.